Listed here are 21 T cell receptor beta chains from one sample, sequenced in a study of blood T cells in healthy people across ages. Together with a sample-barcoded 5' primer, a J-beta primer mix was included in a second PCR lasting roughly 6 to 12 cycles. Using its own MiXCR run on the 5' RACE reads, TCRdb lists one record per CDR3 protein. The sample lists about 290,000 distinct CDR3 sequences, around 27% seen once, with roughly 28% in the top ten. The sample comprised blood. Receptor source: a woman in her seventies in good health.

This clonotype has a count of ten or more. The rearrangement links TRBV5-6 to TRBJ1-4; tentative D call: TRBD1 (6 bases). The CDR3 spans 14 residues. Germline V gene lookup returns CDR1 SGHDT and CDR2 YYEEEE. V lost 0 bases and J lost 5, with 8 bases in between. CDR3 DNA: TGTGCCAGCAGCTTGGACAGGGCGAATGAAAAACTGTTTTTT. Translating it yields CASSLDRANEKLFF. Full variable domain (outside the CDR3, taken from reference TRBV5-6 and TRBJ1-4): DAGVTQSPTHLIKTRGQQVTLRCSPKSGHDTVSWYQQALGQGPQFIFQYYEEEERQRGNFPDRFSGHQFPNYSSELNVNALLLGDSALYLCASSLDRANEKLFFGSGTQLSVL.

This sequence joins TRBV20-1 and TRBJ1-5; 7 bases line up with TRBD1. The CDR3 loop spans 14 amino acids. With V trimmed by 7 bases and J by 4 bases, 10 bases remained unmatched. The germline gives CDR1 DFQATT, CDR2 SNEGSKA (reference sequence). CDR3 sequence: CSVGQGVRNQPQHF. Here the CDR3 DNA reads TGCAGTGTCGGGCAGGGGGTGCGGAATCAGCCCCAGCATTTT.

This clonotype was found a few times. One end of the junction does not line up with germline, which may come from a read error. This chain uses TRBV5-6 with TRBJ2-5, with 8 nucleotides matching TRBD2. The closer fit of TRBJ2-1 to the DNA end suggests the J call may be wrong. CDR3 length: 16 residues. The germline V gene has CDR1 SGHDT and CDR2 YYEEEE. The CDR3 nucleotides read TGTGTCAGCAGCTTGGATAGTAGCGGGACCTACAATGAGCAGTTCTTC. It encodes CVSSLDSSGTYNEQFF.

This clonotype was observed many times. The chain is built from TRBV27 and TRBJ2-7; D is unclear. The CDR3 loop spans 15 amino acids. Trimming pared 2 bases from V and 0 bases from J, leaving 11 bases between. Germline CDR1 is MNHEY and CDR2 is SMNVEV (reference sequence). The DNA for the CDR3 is TGTGCCAGCAGTTTAACCCCCGGCCTCTCCTACGAGCAGTACTTC. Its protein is CASSLTPGLSYEQYF.

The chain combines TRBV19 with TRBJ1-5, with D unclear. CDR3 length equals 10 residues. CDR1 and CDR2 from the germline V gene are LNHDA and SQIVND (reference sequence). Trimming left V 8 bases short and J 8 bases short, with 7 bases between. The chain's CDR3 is CASHIEPQHF. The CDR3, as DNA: TGTGCCAGTCATATCGAGCCCCAGCATTTT.

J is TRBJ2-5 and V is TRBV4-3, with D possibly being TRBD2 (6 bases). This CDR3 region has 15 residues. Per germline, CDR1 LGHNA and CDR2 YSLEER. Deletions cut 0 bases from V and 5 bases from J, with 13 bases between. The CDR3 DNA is TGCGCCAGCAGCCAAGATACGGGACTGGGGGAGACCCAGTACTTC. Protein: CASSQDTGLGETQYF.

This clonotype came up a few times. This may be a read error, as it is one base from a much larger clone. DNA for the CDR3: TGCAGTACTAGAGACGTCTGGGACGTCTCTGGGGCCAACGTCCTGACTTTC. This sequence encodes CSTRDVWDVSGANVLTF. The rearrangement joins TRBV20-1 to TRBJ2-6, with D perhaps being TRBD1 or TRBD2 (5 bases each). The CDR3 has 17 amino acids. Germline lookup yields CDR1 DFQATT and CDR2 SNEGSKA (reference sequence).

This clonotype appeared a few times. The CDR3 DNA reads TGTGCCAGCAGTTACTCGATCCTCCGCGCTAATGAAAAACTGTTTTTT. Residues: CASSYSILRANEKLFF. This chain uses TRBV6-6 with TRBJ1-4; D is uncertain. The CDR3 is 16 amino acids. V was clipped by 0 bases and J by 3 bases, with 11 bases between them. CDR1 MNHNY and CDR2 SVGAGI come from the germline V gene (reference sequence).

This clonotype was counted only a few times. The CDR3 here is CASTNPGTSKAEQYF. In DNA form, the CDR3 reads TGTGCCAGCACCAACCCCGGGACTAGCAAGGCCGAGCAGTACTTC. This sequence joins TRBV12-3 or TRBV12-4 and TRBJ2-7; 9 nucleotides match TRBD2. Trimming took 7 bases from V and 6 from J; bases not matched to a gene: 13. The CDR3 has 15 amino acids.

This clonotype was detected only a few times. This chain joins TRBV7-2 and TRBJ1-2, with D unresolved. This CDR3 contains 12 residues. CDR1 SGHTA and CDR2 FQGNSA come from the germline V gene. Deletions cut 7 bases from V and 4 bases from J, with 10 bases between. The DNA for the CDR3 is TGTGCCAGCACCGCACCAGGCTATGGCTACACCTTC. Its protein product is CASTAPGYGYTF.

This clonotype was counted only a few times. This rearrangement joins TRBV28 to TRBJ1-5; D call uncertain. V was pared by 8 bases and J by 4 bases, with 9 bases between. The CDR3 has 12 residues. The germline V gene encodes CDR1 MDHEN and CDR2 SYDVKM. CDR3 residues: CASGPSNQPQHF. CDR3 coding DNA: TGTGCCAGCGGTCCAAGTAATCAGCCCCAGCATTTT.

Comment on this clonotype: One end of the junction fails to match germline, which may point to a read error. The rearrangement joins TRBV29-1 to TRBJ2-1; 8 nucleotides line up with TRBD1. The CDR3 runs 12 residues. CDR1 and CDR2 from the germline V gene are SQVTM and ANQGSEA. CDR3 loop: CSGTGGRNKQFF. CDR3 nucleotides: TGCAGCGGCACAGGGGGACGCAATAAGCAGTTCTTC.

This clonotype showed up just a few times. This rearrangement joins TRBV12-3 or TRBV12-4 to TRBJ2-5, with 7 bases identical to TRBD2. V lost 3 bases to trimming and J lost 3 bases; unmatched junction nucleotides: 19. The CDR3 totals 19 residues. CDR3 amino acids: CASSFGGWGGREDEETQYF. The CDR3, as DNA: TGTGCCAGCAGTTTTGGCGGCTGGGGAGGGAGGGAGGATGAAGAGACCCAGTACTTC.

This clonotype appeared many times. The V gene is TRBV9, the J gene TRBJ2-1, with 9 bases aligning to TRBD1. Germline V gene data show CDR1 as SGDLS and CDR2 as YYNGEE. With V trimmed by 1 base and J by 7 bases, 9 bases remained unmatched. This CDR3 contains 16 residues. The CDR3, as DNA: TGTGCCAGCAGCGTAACCGGGACAGGGAGCGGTAATGAGCAGTTCTTC. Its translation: CASSVTGTGSGNEQFF. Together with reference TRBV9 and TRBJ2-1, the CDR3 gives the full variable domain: DSGVTQTPKHLITATGQRVTLRCSPRSGDLSVYWYQQSLDQGLQFLIQYYNGEERAKGNILERFSAQQFPDLHSELNLSSLELGDSALYFCASSVTGTGSGNEQFFGPGTRLTVL.

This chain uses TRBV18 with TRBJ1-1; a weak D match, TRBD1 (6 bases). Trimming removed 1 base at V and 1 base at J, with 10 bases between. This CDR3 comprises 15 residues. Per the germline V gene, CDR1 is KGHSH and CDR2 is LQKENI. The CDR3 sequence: CASSPLGQSNTEAFF. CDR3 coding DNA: TGTGCCAGCTCACCACTTGGACAGTCGAACACTGAAGCTTTCTTT.

The CDR3 DNA reads TGCAGTGCTAGTACGATCGGCTGGAATGAAAAACTGTTTTTT. It specifies CSASTIGWNEKLFF. V gene TRBV20-1 combines with J gene TRBJ1-4, with D uncertain. Germline V lookup: CDR1 DFQATT, CDR2 SNEGSKA (reference sequence). The CDR3 spans 14 residues. V lost 3 bases, J lost 5 bases, and 13 bases lay in between.

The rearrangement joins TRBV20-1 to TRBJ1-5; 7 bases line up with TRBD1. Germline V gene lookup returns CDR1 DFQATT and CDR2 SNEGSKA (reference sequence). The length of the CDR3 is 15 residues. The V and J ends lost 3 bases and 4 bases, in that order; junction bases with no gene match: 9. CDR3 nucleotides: TGCAGTGCTAGTCAAGTAGGGGGCGAGAATCAGCCCCAGCATTTT. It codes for CSASQVGGENQPQHF.

CDR3 sequence: CASSALPTGGWDIQYF. For the CDR3, the DNA is TGTGCCAGCAGTGCCCTTCCGACAGGGGGATGGGACATTCAGTACTTC. The genes are TRBV6-2 or TRBV6-3 and TRBJ2-4, with TRBD1 identical over 9 bases. The V gene's germline CDR1 is MNHEY and CDR2 SVGEGT. This CDR3 has 16 amino acids. Losses at the gene ends were 5 bases for V and 8 bases for J; bases not matched to a gene: 13.

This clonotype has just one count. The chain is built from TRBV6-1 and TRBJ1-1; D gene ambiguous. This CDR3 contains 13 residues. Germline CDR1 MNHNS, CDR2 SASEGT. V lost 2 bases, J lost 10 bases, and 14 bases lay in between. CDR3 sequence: CASSESGRRLAFF. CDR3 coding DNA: TGTGCCAGCAGTGAAAGCGGTCGAAGGCTAGCTTTCTTT.

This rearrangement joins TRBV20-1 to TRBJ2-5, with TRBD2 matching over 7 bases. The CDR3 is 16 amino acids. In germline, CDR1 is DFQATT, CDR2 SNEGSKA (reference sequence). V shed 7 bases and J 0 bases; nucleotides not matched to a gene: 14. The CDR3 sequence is CSVTSRSRGNQETQYF. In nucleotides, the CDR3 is TGCAGTGTGACTAGCAGGAGTAGGGGAAACCAAGAGACCCAGTACTTC.

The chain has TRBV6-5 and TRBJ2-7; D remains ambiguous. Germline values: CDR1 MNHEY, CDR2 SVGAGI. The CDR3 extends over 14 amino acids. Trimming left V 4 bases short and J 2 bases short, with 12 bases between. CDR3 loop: CASSSPGLTYEQYF. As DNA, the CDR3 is TGTGCCAGCAGTTCGCCAGGTTTGACCTACGAGCAGTACTTC.